This T cell receptor (beta chain) was captured in a study of CD8 T cells in Susac syndrome. CDR3 size: 15 residues. Losses at the gene ends were 4 bases for V and 1 base for J; bases not matched to a gene: 5. Germline V gene lookup returns CDR1 SGHRS and CDR2 YFSETQ. In blood CD8+ and CD4+ T cells, TCR beta underwent sequencing. Healthy donors constituted the control group, matched for age and sex. Bulk CD8+ and CD4+ cells came from magnetic negative isolation; CD8+ TEMRA by FACS. When the RNA was reverse transcribed, random hexamers were used with an input of roughly 0.5 to 1 ug. TCRdb called the immunoSEQ multiplex PCR reads again in MiXCR, with one record for every CDR3 protein. The sample holds approximately 160,000 distinct CDR3 sequences, about 90% seen once.

This chain joins TRBV5-1 and TRBJ2-3; the match to TRBD1 covers 8 bases. The sequenced material came from CD4+ T cells from PBMCs. The sequence derives from a human donor in good health. CDR3 nucleotide sequence: TGCGCCAGCAGCCCAACGGGACAGGGCACAGATACGCAGTATTTT. Translated: CASSPTGQGTDTQYF.